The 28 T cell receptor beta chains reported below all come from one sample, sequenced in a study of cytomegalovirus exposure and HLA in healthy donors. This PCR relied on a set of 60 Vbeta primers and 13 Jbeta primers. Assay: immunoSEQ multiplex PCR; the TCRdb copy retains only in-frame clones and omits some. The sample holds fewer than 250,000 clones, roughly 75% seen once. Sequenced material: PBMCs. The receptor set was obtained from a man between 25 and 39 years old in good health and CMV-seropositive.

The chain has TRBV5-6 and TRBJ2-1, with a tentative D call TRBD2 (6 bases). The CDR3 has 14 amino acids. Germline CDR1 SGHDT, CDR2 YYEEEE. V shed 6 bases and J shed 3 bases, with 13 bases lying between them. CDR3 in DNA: TGTGCCAGCACCCTGCGCGGGATCTACAATGAGCAGTTCTTC. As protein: CASTLRGIYNEQFF.

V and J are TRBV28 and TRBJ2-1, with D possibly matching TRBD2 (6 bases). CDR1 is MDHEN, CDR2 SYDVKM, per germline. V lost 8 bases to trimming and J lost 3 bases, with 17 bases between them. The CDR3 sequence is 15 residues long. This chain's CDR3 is CASLSWRGDYNEQFF. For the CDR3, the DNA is TGTGCCAGCCTAAGTTGGAGGGGCGACTACAATGAGCAGTTCTTC.

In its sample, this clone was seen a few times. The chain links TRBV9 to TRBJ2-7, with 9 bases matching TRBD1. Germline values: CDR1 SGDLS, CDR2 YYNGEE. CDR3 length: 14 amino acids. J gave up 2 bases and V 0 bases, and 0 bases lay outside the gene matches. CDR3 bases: TGTGCCAGCAGCGTAGGGGACAGGGCCTACGAGCAGTACTTC. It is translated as CASSVGDRAYEQYF.

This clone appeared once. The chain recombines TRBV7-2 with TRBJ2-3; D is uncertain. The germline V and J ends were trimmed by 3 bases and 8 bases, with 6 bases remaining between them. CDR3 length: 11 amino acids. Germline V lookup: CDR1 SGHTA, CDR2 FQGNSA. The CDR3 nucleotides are TGTGCCAGCAGCTTCAAGAGTACGCAGTATTTT. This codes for CASSFKSTQYF.

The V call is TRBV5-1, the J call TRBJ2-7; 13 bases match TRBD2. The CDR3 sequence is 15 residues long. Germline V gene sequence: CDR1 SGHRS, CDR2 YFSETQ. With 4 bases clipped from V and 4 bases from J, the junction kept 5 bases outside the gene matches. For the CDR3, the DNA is TGCGCCAGCAGCCGACCGGGACTAGCGGGATACGAGCAGTACTTC. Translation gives CASSRPGLAGYEQYF.

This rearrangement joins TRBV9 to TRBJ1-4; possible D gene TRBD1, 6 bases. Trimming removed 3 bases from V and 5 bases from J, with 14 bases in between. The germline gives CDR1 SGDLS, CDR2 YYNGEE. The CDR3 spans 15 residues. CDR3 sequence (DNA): TGTGCCAGCAGCGGGTTCAGGGGAAGGAATGAAAAACTGTTTTTT. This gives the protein CASSGFRGRNEKLFF. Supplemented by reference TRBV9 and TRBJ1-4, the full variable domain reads DSGVTQTPKHLITATGQRVTLRCSPRSGDLSVYWYQQSLDQGLQFLIQYYNGEERAKGNILERFSAQQFPDLHSELNLSSLELGDSALYFCASSGFRGRNEKLFFGSGTQLSVL.

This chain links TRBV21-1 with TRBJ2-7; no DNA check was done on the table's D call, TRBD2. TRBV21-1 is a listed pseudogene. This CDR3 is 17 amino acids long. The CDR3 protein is CASSPRPVGLIPYEQYF. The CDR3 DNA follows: TGTGCCAGCAGCCCTCGCCCGGTTGGACTCATTCCCTACGAGCAGTACTTC.

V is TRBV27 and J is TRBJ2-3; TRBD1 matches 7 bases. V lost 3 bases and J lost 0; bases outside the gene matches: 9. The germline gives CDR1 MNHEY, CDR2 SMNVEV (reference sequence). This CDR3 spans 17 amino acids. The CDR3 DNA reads TGTGCCAGCAGTTTCTTTAAGGGGGCCCTTAGCACAGATACGCAGTATTTT. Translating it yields CASSFFKGALSTDTQYF.

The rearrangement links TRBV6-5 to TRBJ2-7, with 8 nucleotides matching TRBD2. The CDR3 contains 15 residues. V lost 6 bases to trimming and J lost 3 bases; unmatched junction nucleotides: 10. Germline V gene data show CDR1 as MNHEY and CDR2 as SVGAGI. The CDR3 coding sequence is TGTGCCAGCAGAAGGGAGGAGAGCGGGGGCTACGAGCAGTACTTC. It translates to CASRREESGGYEQYF.

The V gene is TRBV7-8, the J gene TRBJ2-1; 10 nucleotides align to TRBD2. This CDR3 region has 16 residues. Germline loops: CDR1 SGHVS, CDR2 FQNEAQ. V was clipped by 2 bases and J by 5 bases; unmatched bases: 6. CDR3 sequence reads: CASSLLWTSGNNEQFF. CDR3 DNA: TGTGCCAGCAGCTTATTGTGGACTAGCGGAAACAATGAGCAGTTCTTC. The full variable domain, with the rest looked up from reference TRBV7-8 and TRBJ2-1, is GAGVSQSPRYKVAKRGQDVALRCDPISGHVSLFWYQQALGQGPEFLTYFQNEAQLDKSGLPSDRFFAERPEGSVSTLKIQRTQQEDSAVYLCASSLLWTSGNNEQFFGPGTRLTVL.

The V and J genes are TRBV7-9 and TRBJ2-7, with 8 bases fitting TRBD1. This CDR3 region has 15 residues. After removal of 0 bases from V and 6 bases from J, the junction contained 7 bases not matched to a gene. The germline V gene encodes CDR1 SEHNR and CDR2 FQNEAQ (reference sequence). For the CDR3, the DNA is TGTGCCAGCAGCTTAGCCCGGACAGGGCGTAGCGAGCAGTACTTC. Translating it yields CASSLARTGRSEQYF. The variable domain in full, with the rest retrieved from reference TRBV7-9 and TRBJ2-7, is DTGVSQNPRHKITKRGQNVTFRCDPISEHNRLYWYRQTLGQGPEFLTYFQNEAQLEKSRLLSDRFSAERPKGSFSTLEIQRTEQGDSAMYLCASSLARTGRSEQYFGPGTRLTVT.

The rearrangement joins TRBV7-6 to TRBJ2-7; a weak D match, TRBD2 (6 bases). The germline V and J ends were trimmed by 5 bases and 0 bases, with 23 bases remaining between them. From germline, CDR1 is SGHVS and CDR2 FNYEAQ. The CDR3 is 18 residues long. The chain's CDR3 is CASSPGDLAREYSYEQYF. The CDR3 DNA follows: TGTGCCAGCAGCCCCGGGGATCTAGCGCGAGAGTACTCCTACGAGCAGTACTTC.

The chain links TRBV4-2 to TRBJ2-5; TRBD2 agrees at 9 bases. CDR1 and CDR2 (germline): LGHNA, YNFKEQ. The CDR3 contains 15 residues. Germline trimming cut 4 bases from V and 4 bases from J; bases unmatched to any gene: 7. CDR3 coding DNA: TGTGCCAGCAGCCCCCTAGCGGGACTAGGAGAGACCCAGTACTTC. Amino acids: CASSPLAGLGETQYF.

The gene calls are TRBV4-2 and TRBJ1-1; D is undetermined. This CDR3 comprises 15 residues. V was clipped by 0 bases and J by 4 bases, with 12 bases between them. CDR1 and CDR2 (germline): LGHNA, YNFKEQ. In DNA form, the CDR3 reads TGTGCCAGCAGCCAAGAGTCAGTGGGGAGCACTGAAGCTTTCTTT. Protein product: CASSQESVGSTEAFF.

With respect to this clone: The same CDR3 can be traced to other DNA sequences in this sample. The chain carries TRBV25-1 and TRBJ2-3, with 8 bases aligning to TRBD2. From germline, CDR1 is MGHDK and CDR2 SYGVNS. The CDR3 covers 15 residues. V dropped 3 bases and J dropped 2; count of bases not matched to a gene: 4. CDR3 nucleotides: TGTGCCAGCAGTGATTCGGGGGGGATCACAGATACGCAGTATTTT. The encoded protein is CASSDSGGITDTQYF.

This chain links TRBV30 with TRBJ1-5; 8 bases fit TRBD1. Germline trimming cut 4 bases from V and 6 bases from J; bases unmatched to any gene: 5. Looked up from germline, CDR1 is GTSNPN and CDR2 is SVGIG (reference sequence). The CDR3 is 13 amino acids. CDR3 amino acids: CAWTGGFGQPQHF. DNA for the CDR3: TGTGCCTGGACAGGGGGCTTCGGTCAGCCCCAGCATTTT.

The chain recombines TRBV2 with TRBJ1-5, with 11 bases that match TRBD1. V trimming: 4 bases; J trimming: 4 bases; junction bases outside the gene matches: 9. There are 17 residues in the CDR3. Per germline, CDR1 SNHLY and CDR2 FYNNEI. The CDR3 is CASSVDPGTGGNQPQHF. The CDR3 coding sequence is TGTGCCAGCAGTGTAGATCCCGGGACAGGGGGGAATCAGCCCCAGCATTTT.

This chain's CDR3 is CASSLLASNQPQHF. As DNA, the CDR3 is TGTGCCAGCAGTTTATTGGCTAGCAATCAGCCCCAGCATTTT. The rearrangement uses TRBV28 and TRBJ1-5; no reliable D call. V dropped 1 base and J dropped 0 bases, with 4 bases sitting between them. Germline values: CDR1 MDHEN, CDR2 SYDVKM. This CDR3 has 14 amino acids.

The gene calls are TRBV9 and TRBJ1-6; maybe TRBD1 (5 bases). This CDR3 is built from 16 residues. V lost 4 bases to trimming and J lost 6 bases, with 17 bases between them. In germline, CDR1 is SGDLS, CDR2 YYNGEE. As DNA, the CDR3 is TGTGCCAGCAGCAGAGGAGGGACGGGAAGTAATTCACCCCTCCACTTT. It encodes CASSRGGTGSNSPLHF.

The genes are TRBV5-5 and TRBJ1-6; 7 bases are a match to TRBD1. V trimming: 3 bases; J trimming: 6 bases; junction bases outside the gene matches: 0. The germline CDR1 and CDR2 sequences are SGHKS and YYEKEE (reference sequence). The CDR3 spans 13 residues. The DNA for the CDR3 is TGTGCCAGCAGCTCAGGGGGTAATTCACCCCTCCACTTT. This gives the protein CASSSGGNSPLHF.

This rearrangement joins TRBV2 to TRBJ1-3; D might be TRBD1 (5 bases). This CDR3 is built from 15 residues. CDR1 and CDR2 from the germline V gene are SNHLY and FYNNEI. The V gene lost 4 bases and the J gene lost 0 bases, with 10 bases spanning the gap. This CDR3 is CASSVGGSSGNTIYF. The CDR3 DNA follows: TGTGCCAGCAGTGTCGGGGGGAGCTCTGGAAACACCATATATTTT.

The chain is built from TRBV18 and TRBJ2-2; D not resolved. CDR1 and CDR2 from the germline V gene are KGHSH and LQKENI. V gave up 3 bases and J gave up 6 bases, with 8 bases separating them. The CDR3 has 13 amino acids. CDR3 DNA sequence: TGTGCCAGCTCACCTTCTGTCGCCGGGGAGCTGTTTTTT. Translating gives CASSPSVAGELFF.

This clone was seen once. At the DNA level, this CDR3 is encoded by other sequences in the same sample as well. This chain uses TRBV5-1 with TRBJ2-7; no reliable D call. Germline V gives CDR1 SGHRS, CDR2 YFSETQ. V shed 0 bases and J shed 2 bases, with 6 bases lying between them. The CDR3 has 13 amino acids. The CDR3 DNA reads TGCGCCAGCAGCTTGGGCGGCACCTACGAGCAGTACTTC. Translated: CASSLGGTYEQYF.

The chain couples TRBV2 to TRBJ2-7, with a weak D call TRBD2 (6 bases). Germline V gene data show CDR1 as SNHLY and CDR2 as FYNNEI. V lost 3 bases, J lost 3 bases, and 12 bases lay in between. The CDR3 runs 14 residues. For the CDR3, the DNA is TGTGCCAGCAGTGATATGGGCGGGAACTACGAGCAGTACTTC. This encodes CASSDMGGNYEQYF.

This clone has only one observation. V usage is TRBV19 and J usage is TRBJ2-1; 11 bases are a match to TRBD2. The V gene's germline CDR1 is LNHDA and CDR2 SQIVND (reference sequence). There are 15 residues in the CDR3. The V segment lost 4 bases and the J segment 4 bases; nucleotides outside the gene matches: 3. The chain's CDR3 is CASSSTSGSYNEQFF. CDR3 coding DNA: TGTGCCAGTAGTAGCACTAGCGGGAGTTACAATGAGCAGTTCTTC.

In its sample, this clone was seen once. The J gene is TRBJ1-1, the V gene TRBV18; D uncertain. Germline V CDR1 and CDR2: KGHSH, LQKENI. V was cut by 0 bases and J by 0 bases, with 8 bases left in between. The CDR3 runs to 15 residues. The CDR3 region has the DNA TGTGCCAGCTCACCACCCCTCAGGATGAACACTGAAGCTTTCTTT. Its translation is CASSPPLRMNTEAFF.

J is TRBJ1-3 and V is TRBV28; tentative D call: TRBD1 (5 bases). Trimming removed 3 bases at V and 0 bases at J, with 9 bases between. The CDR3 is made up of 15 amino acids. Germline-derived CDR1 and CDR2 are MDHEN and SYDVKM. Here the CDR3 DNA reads TGTGCCAGCAGTTTTCAGGGTGGCTCTGGAAACACCATATATTTT. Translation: CASSFQGGSGNTIYF.

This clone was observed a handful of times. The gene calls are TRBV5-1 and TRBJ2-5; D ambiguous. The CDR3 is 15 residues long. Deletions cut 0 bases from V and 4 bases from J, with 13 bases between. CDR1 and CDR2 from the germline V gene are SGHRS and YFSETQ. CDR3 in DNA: TGCGCCAGCAGCTTGGCTCTCCTAGAAGGAGAGACCCAGTACTTC. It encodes CASSLALLEGETQYF.